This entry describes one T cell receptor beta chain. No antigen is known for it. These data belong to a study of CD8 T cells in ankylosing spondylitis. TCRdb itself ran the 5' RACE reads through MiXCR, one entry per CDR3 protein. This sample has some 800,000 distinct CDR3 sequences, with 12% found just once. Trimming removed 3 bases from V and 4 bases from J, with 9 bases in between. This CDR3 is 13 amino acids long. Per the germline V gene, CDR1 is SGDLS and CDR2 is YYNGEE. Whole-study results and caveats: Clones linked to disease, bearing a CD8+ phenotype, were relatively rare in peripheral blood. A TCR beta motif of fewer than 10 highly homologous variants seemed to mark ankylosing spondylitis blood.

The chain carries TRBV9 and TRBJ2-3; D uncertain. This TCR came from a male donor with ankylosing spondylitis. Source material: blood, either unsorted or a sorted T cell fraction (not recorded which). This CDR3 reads CASSERQADTQYF. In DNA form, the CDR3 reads TGTGCCAGCAGCGAAAGGCAGGCAGATACGCAGTATTTT.